A selection of T cell receptor beta chains follows, all from one sample in a study of post-analysis software for immune sequencing data. TCRdb processed the PCR reads anew with MiXCR; each CDR3 protein has one entry. The table records 500,000 to 600,000 distinct CDR3 sequences, about 44% of them present only once. Sequenced material: blood. These receptors came from a girl under 18 with multiple sclerosis. The CDR3 runs from the conserved cysteine through the conserved F or W. Fields, in order: CDR3 DNA, CDR3 protein, J gene, V gene, clone size, D gene. A D gene is named only where the DNA matches it firmly. Clone size is shown for a subset of rows, as once, few, many or a class of expanded clone.

CDR3 DNA: TGTGCCAGCTTGTGGAGTTCCGAGCAGTACTTC
CDR3 protein: CASLWSSEQYF
J gene: TRBJ2-7
V gene: TRBV6-1
clone size: .
D gene: .

CDR3 DNA: TGCAGCGTAAGAGACACGGGGGGCTCCGAGCAGTACTTC
CDR3 protein: CSVRDTGGSEQYF
J gene: TRBJ2-7
V gene: TRBV29-1
clone size: .
D gene: .

CDR3 DNA: TGTGTCAGCAGTGATAATAGCGGGGTCTCCACAGATACGCAGTATTTT
CDR3 protein: CVSSDNSGVSTDTQYF
J gene: TRBJ2-3
V gene: TRBV12-3/TRBV12-4
clone size: .
D gene: TRBD2

CDR3 DNA: TGTGCCACCAGTACGGACAGTTGGACAGATACGCAGTATTTT
CDR3 protein: CATSTDSWTDTQYF
J gene: TRBJ2-3
V gene: TRBV24-1
clone size: few
D gene: .

CDR3 DNA: TGTGCCAGCAGCTTGGAGGGCTTCGGAGAGACCCAGTACTTC
CDR3 protein: CASSLEGFGETQYF
J gene: TRBJ2-5
V gene: TRBV5-4
clone size: .
D gene: .

CDR3 DNA: TGTGCCAGCAGCTTAACCGGGACTAGCGACAATGAGCAGTTCTTC
CDR3 protein: CASSLTGTSDNEQFF
J gene: TRBJ2-1
V gene: TRBV11-2
clone size: .
D gene: TRBD2

CDR3 DNA: TGTGCCAGCAGCTTAGCCCTAGCGGGGGGGCGATTTGAGCAGTTCTTC
CDR3 protein: CASSLALAGGRFEQFF
J gene: TRBJ2-1
V gene: TRBV7-2
clone size: .
D gene: TRBD2

CDR3 DNA: TGTGCCAGCAGCCGAAGTTCCGACCCCTCCTACGAGCAGTACTTC
CDR3 protein: CASSRSSDPSYEQYF
J gene: TRBJ2-7
V gene: TRBV7-9
clone size: .
D gene: .

CDR3 DNA: TGTGCCAGCAGCGGACGGGACAGGGTGACTGAAGCTTTCTTT
CDR3 protein: CASSGRDRVTEAFF
J gene: TRBJ1-1
V gene: TRBV9
clone size: .
D gene: TRBD1

CDR3 DNA: TGTGCCAGCAGGCCAGATCGTGAAAGCACAGATACGCAGTATTTT
CDR3 protein: CASRPDRESTDTQYF
J gene: TRBJ2-3
V gene: TRBV13
clone size: .
D gene: .

CDR3 DNA: TGCGCCAGCAGCCAAGCAGGGGAGAATCAGCCCCAGCATTTT
CDR3 protein: CASSQAGENQPQHF
J gene: TRBJ1-5
V gene: TRBV4-1
clone size: few
D gene: .

CDR3 DNA: TGTGCCAGCAGTTCGAGGACAGGGACCGGTCAGCCCCAGCATTTT
CDR3 protein: CASSSRTGTGQPQHF
J gene: TRBJ1-5
V gene: TRBV12-3/TRBV12-4
clone size: .
D gene: TRBD1

CDR3 DNA: TGTGCCAGCAGTTACTCGGTGGGAGATACGCAGTATTTT
CDR3 protein: CASSYSVGDTQYF
J gene: TRBJ2-3
V gene: TRBV6-6
clone size: .
D gene: .

CDR3 DNA: TGTGCCAGCAGCCACGGGACGGCACGGAACACCTTC
CDR3 protein: CASSHGTARNTF
J gene: TRBJ1-2
V gene: TRBV3-1
clone size: .
D gene: .

CDR3 DNA: TGTGCCAGCAGCCACACAGGGGGCGGCTATGGCTACACCTTC
CDR3 protein: CASSHTGGGYGYTF
J gene: TRBJ1-2
V gene: TRBV3-1
clone size: few
D gene: TRBD1

CDR3 DNA: TGCGCCAGCAGCTTGGAACCCTACTCCTACGAGCAGTACTTC
CDR3 protein: CASSLEPYSYEQYF
J gene: TRBJ2-7
V gene: TRBV5-1
clone size: few
D gene: .

CDR3 DNA: TGTGCCAGCAGCTCGAAGGCGAGGGATACGCAGTATTTT
CDR3 protein: CASSSKARDTQYF
J gene: TRBJ2-3
V gene: TRBV5-6
clone size: few
D gene: .

CDR3 DNA: TGTGCCAGCAGTGGTGGGGTGGGGAACGGACTAGTTTTAATAGGGGCCAACGTCCTGACTTTC
CDR3 protein: CASSGGVGNGLVLIGANVLTF
J gene: TRBJ2-6
V gene: TRBV12-3/TRBV12-4
clone size: .
D gene: TRBD2

CDR3 DNA: TGCAGTGCCCGGAGGGGGCTTATCGCAGATACGCAGTATTTT
CDR3 protein: CSARRGLIADTQYF
J gene: TRBJ2-3
V gene: TRBV20-1
clone size: few
D gene: .

CDR3 DNA: TGCAGTGCTAGAGGGAGTGACCGCGACTACAATGAGCAGTTCTTC
CDR3 protein: CSARGSDRDYNEQFF
J gene: TRBJ2-1
V gene: TRBV20-1
clone size: once
D gene: .

CDR3 DNA: TGTGCCAGCAGTTCCACAGGGAGAGTCGGGACCTACGAGCAGTACTTC
CDR3 protein: CASSSTGRVGTYEQYF
J gene: TRBJ2-7
V gene: TRBV27
clone size: few
D gene: .

CDR3 DNA: TGTGCCAGCAGCCCTTTCCCCGGGACAGGGAGGACCAGTCACTATGGCTACACCTTC
CDR3 protein: CASSPFPGTGRTSHYGYTF
J gene: TRBJ1-2
V gene: TRBV11-2
clone size: few
D gene: TRBD1

CDR3 DNA: TGCGCCAGCAGCTTGGCCCCCGGGTGGACAGACTCCTACGAGCAGTACTTC
CDR3 protein: CASSLAPGWTDSYEQYF
J gene: TRBJ2-7
V gene: TRBV5-1
clone size: .
D gene: .

CDR3 DNA: TGCGCCAGCAGCCCCTTGACAGGGGGGCATTTCAATGAGCAGTTCTTC
CDR3 protein: CASSPLTGGHFNEQFF
J gene: TRBJ2-1
V gene: TRBV4-1
clone size: .
D gene: TRBD1

CDR3 DNA: TGCAGTGCTAGAGATACAGGGGGTTTAGGCTACACCTTC
CDR3 protein: CSARDTGGLGYTF
J gene: TRBJ1-2
V gene: TRBV20-1
clone size: .
D gene: TRBD1